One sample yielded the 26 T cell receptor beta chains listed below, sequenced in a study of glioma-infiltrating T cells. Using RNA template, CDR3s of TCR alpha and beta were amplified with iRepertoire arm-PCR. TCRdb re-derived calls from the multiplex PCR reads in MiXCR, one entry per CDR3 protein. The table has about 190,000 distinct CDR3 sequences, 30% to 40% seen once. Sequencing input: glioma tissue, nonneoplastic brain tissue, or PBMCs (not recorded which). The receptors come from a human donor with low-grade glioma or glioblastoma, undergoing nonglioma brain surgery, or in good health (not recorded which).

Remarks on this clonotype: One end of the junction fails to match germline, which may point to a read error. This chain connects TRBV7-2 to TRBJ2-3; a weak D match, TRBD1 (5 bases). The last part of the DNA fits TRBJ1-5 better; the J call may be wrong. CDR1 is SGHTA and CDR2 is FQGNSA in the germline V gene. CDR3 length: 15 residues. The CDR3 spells CASSLEVGSQDTQHF. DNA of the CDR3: TGCGCCAGCAGCTTGGAGGTCGGATCACAGGATACGCAGCATTTT.

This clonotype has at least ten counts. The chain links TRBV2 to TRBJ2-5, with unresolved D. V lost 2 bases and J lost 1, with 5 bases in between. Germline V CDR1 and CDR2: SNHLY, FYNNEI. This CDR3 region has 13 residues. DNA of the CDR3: TGTGCCAGCAGTGAAAACAGCCAAGAGACCCAGTACTTC. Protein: CASSENSQETQYF.

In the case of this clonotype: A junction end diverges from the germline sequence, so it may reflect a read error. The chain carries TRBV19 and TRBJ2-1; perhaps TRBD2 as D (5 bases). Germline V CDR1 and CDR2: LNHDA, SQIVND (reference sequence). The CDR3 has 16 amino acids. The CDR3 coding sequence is TGTGCCAGTAGTATAGTCGGCGGGCCGGCCCACAATGAGCAGCTCTTC. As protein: CASSIVGGPAHNEQLF.

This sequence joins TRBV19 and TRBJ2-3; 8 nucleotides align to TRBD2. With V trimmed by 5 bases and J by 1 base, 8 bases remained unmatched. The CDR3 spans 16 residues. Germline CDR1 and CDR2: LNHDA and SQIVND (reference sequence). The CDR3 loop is CASSLREGDRTDTQYF. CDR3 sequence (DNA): TGTGCCAGTAGTCTACGGGAGGGGGATCGCACAGATACGCAGTATTTT.

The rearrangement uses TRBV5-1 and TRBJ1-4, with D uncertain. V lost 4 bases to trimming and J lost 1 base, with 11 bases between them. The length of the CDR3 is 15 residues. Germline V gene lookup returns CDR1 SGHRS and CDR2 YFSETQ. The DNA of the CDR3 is TGCGCCAGCAGCCCTGAGGGTGAAACTAATGAAAAACTGTTTTTT. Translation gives CASSPEGETNEKLFF.

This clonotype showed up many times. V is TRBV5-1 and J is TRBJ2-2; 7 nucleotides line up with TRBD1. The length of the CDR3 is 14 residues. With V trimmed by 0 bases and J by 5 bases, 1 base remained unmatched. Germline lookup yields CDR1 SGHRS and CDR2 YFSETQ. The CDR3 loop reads CASSLGQGTGELFF. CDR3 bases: TGCGCCAGCAGCTTGGGACAGGGAACCGGGGAGCTGTTTTTT.

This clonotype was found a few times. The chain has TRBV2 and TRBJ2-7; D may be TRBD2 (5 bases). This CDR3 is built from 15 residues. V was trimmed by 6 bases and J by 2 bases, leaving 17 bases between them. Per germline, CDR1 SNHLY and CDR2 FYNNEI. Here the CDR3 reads CASSDPGLFTYEQYF. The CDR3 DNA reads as TGTGCCAGCAGCGACCCGGGGTTGTTTACCTACGAGCAGTACTTC.

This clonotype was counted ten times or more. In DNA, the CDR3 is TGTGCCAGCAAGGATCAGCCCCAGCATTTT. It is translated as CASKDQPQHF. J is TRBJ1-5 and V is TRBV7-9; D ambiguous. Deletions cut 7 bases from V and 5 bases from J, with 3 bases between. CDR1 and CDR2 from the germline V gene are SEHNR and FQNEAQ (reference sequence). This CDR3 region has 10 residues.

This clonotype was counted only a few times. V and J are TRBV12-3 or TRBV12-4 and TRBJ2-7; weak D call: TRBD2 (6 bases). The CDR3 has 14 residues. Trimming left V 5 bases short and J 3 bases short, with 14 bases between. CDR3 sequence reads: CASSQGLISYEQYF. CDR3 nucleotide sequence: TGTGCCAGCAGTCAGGGACTTATTAGCTACGAGCAGTACTTC.

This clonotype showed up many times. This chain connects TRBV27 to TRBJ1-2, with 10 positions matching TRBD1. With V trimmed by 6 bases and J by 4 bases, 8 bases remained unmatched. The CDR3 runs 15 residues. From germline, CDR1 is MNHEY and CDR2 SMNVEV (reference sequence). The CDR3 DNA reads TGTGCCAGCAGGACCGGGACAGGGGATAGCTATGGCTACACCTTC. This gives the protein CASRTGTGDSYGYTF.

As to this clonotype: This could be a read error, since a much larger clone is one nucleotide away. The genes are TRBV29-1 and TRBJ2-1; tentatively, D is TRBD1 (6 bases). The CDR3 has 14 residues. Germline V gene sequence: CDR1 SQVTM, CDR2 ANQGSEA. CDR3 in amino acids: CSARKDSAYNEQLF. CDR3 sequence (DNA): TGCAGCGCTAGGAAGGACAGCGCCTACAATGAGCAGCTCTTC.

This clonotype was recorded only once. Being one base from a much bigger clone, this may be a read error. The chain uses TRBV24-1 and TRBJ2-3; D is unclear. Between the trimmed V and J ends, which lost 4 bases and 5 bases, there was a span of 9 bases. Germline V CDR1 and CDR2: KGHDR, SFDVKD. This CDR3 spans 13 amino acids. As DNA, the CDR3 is TGTGCCACCAGTGACCCCTACAAAGATACGCAGTATTTT. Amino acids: CATSDPYKDTQYF.

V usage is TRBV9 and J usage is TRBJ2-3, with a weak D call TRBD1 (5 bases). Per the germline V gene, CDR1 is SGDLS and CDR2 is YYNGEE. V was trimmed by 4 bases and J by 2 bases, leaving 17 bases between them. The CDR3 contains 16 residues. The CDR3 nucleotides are TGTGCCAGCAGCCTCACGTCTAGGGGTCTCACAGATACGCAGTATTTT. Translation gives CASSLTSRGLTDTQYF.

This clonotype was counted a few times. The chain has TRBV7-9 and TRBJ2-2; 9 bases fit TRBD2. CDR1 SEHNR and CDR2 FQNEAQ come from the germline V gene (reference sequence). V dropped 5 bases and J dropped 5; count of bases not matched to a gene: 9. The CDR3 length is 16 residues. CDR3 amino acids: CASSGLASQRTGELFF. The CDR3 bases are TGTGCCAGCAGCGGACTAGCGTCCCAAAGGACCGGGGAGCTGTTTTTT.

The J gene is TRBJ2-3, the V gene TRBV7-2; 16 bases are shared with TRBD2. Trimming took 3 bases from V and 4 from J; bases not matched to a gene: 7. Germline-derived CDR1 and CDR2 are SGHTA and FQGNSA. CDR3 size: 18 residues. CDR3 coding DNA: TGTGCCAGCAGCTTGGGGACTAGCGGGAGGGTCCCCCCAGATACGCAGTATTTT. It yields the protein CASSLGTSGRVPPDTQYF. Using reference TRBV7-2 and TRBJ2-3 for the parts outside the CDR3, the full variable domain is GAGVSQSPSNKVTEKGKDVELRCDPISGHTALYWYRQSLGQGLEFLIYFQGNSAPDKSGLPSDRFSAERTGGSVSTLTIQRTQQEDSAVYLCASSLGTSGRVPPDTQYFGPGTRLTVL.

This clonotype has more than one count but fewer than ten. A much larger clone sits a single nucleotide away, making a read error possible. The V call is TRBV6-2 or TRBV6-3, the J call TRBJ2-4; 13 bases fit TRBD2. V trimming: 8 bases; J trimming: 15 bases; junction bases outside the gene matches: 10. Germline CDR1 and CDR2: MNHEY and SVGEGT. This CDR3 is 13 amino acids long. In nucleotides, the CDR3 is TGTGCCAGCGGCGGGACTAGCGGGACGGTTCGGTACTTC. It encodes CASGGTSGTVRYF.

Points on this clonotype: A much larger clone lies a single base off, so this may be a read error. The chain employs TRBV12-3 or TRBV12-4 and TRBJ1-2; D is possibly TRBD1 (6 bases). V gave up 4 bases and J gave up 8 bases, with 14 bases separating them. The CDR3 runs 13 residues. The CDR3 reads CASSSWTVRGYTF. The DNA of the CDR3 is TGTGCCAGCAGTTCGTGGACAGTTAGAGGCTACACCTTC.

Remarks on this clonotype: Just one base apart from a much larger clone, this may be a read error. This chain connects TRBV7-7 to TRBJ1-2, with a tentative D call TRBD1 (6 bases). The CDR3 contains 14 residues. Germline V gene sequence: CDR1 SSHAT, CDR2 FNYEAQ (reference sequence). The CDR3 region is CAISLRGGDYGYTF. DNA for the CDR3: TGTGCCATCAGCTTAAGGGGGGGGGACTATGGCTACACCTTC.

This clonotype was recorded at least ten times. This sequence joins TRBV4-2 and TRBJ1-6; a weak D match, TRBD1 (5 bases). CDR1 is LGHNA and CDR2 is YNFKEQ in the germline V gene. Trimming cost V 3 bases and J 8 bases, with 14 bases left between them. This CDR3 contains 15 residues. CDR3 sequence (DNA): TGTGCCAGCAGCCACCCCGGGACGTCGGATTCACCCCTCCACTTT. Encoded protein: CASSHPGTSDSPLHF.

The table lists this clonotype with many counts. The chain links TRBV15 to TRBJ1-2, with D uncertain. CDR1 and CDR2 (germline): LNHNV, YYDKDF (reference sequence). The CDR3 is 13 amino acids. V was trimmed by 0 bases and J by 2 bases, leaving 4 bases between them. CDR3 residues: CATSRDQNYGYTF. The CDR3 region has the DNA TGTGCCACCAGCAGAGACCAGAACTATGGCTACACCTTC.

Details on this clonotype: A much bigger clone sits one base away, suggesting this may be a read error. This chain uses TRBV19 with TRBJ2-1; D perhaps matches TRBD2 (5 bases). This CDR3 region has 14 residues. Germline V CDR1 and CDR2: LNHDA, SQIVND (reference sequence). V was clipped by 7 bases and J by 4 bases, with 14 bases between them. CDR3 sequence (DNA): TGTGCCAGTATCTCTAGAGGGAGTTACAATGAGCAGTTCTTC. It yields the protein CASISRGSYNEQFF. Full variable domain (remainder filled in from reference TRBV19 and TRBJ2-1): DGGITQSPKYLFRKEGQNVTLSCEQNLNHDAMYWYRQDPGQGLRLIYYSQIVNDFQKGDIAEGYSVSREKKESFPLTVTSAQKNPTAFYLCASISRGSYNEQFFGPGTRLTVL.

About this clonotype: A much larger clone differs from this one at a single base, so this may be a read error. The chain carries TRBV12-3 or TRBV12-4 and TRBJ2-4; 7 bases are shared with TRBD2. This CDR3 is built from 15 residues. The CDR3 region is CASKPSGILRNVQYF. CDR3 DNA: TGTGCCAGCAAACCAAGCGGGATCTTGAGAAACGTTCAGTACTTC.

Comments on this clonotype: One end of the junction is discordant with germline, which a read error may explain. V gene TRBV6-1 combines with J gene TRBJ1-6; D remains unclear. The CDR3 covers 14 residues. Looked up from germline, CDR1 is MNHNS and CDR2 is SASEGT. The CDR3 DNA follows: TGTGCCAGCAGCTTATATGAGGGTCTCTCACCCTTCCACTTT. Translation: CASSLYEGLSPFHF.

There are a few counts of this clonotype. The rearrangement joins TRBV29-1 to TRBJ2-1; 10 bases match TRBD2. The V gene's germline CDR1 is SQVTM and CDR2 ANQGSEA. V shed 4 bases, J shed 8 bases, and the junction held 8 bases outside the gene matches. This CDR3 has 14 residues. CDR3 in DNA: TGCAGCGTTGTGGGCCTAGCGGGAGCGTATGAGCAGTTCTTC. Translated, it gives CSVVGLAGAYEQFF.

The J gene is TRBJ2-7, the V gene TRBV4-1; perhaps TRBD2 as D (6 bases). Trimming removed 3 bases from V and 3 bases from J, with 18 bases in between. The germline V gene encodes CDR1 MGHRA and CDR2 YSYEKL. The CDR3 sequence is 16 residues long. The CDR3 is CASSQEAPDGGYEQYF. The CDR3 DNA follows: TGCGCCAGCAGCCAGGAGGCCCCGGACGGGGGCTACGAGCAGTACTTC.

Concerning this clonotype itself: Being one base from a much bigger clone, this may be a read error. CDR3: CASSFFTGTGTQYF. CDR3 sequence (DNA): TGTGCCAGCAGCTTCTTTACAGGGACAGGGACCCAGTACTTC. The V gene is TRBV7-8, the J gene TRBJ2-5, with 8 positions matching TRBD1. Germline CDR1 reads SGHVS; CDR2 reads FQNEAQ. V shed 3 bases, J shed 7 bases, and the junction held 7 bases outside the gene matches. This CDR3 has 14 residues.